The rows below give T cell receptor beta chains drawn from one sample of a study of blood T cell repertoires in COVID-19. The protocol was immunoSEQ multiplex PCR, while the TCRdb copy is restricted to in-frame clones and leaves out a portion. This sample has roughly 56,000 clones, with approximately 86% found just once. Sequencing input: peripheral blood. These receptors were collected from a human donor in a cohort sampled during active COVID-19. CDR3s include the opening cysteine and the closing phenylalanine or tryptophan. The order of the fields is V gene, J gene, D gene, clone size, CDR3 protein, CDR3 DNA. The D gene is left open where the match is weak. A row's size may be missing; if present it is once, few, many or a size class.

TRBV2,TRBJ1-6,TRBD1,-,CASSEEAGGSSYNSPLHF,TGTGCCAGCAGTGAAGAGGCAGGGGGTAGCTCCTATAATTCACCCCTCCACTTT
TRBV14,TRBJ2-7,-,-,CASSPQISYEQYF,TGTGCCAGCAGCCCACAGATCTCCTACGAGCAGTACTTC
TRBV6-5,TRBJ2-1,-,-,CASSYSQGGYNEQFF,TGTGCCAGCAGTTACAGTCAGGGAGGATACAATGAGCAGTTCTTC
TRBV10-3,TRBJ1-1,-,few,CAIRMTADTEAFF,TGTGCCATCAGGATGACAGCCGACACTGAAGCTTTCTTT
TRBV5-4,TRBJ2-3,TRBD1,-,CASSFGDRRTDTQYF,TGTGCCAGCAGCTTCGGGGACAGGAGAACAGATACGCAGTATTTT
TRBV7-3,TRBJ2-7,TRBD1,-,CASSVRDRGWYEQYF,TGTGCCAGCAGCGTCCGGGACAGGGGGTGGTACGAGCAGTACTTC
TRBV3-1/TRBV3-2,TRBJ2-1,TRBD2,once,CASSQDSLTTSGIDNEQFF,TGTGCCAGCAGCCAAGATTCTCTAACAACTAGCGGGATTGACAATGAGCAGTTCTTC
TRBV5-4,TRBJ2-5,TRBD2,once,CASTQPSSGTQYF,TGTGCCAGCACCCAGCCATCTAGCGGGACCCAGTACTTC
TRBV7-2,TRBJ1-2,TRBD1,-,CASSRDRNYGYTF,TGTGCCAGCAGCCGGGACAGGAACTATGGCTACACCTTC
TRBV7-9,TRBJ1-1,-,once,CASSRSGGPNTEAFF,TGTGCCAGCAGCCGAAGCGGGGGACCGAACACTGAAGCTTTCTTT
TRBV19,TRBJ1-5,TRBD1,-,CASSRNRGLGNQPQHF,TGTGCCAGTAGTCGTAACAGGGGGCTGGGCAATCAGCCCCAGCATTTT
TRBV9,TRBJ2-4,TRBD2,-,CASSVGLAGVENIQYF,TGTGCCAGCAGCGTAGGACTAGCGGGAGTAGAAAACATTCAGTACTTC
TRBV18,TRBJ1-1,TRBD1,-,CASSSIQGVSAFF,TGTGCCAGCTCATCAATACAGGGGGTCTCAGCTTTCTTT
TRBV3-1/TRBV3-2,TRBJ1-1,TRBD1,-,CASSLGQSTEAFF,TGTGCCAGCAGCTTGGGACAGAGCACTGAAGCTTTCTTT
TRBV19,TRBJ2-2,-,-,CASSAQSRTGELFF,TGTGCCAGTAGTGCGCAATCTAGAACCGGGGAGCTGTTTTTT
TRBV7-6,TRBJ2-3,-,-,CASSLAEGWGTDTQYF,TGTGCCAGCAGCTTAGCGGAGGGCTGGGGCACAGATACGCAGTATTTT
TRBV24-1,TRBJ2-3,-,-,CATSETNNGGTIF,TGTGCCACCAGTGAAACCAACAACGGGGGGACAATCTTT
TRBV6-6,TRBJ1-6,TRBD1,-,CASSSGTGSSPLHF,TGTGCCAGCAGTTCCGGGACAGGGAGTTCACCCCTCCACTTT
TRBV19,TRBJ2-1,-,-,CASSIAPREQFF,TGTGCCAGTAGTATAGCTCCCCGTGAGCAGTTCTTC
TRBV4-1,TRBJ2-3,TRBD1,-,CASSQSSTGARTDTQYF,TGCGCCAGCAGCCAATCTTCGACAGGGGCCCGCACAGATACGCAGTATTTT
TRBV18,TRBJ1-1,-,-,CASSPVGGGEAFF,TGTGCCAGCTCACCCGTGGGCGGGGGTGAAGCTTTCTTT
TRBV6-5,TRBJ1-1,-,-,CASDGGPEAFF,TGTGCCAGCGACGGGGGTCCTGAAGCTTTCTTT
TRBV7-9,TRBJ1-3,TRBD1,-,CASSPTGWYSGNTIYF,TGTGCCAGCAGCCCGACAGGGTGGTACTCTGGAAACACCATATATTTT
TRBV11-1,TRBJ2-1,TRBD2,few,CASSLATSGRINNEQFF,TGTGCCAGCAGCTTAGCGACTAGCGGGAGAATAAACAATGAGCAGTTCTTC
TRBV19,TRBJ2-1,-,-,CASSISRDNSNEQFF,TGTGCCAGTAGTATTTCCCGCGACAATTCCAATGAGCAGTTCTTC
TRBV15,TRBJ1-2,-,-,CATSRGGQNYGYTF,TGTGCCACCAGCAGAGGTGGACAGAACTATGGCTACACCTTC
TRBV7-3,TRBJ1-5,-,-,CASSSDNDQPQHF,TGTGCCAGCAGTTCGGACAACGATCAGCCCCAGCATTTT
TRBV11-2,TRBJ2-1,-,-,CASSLSREGNEQFF,TGTGCCAGCAGCTTGTCCAGGGAAGGGAATGAGCAGTTCTTC
TRBV19,TRBJ1-5,-,-,CASRYGVNQPQHF,TGTGCCAGTAGGTACGGGGTAAATCAGCCCCAGCATTTT
TRBV7-3,TRBJ2-3,-,-,CASSLTRTHENTQYF,TGTGCCAGCAGCTTAACCCGAACTCACGAAAATACGCAGTATTTT
TRBV5-1,TRBJ2-5,-,-,CASSSRLAGETQYF,TGCGCCAGCAGCTCCAGACTGGCGGGAGAGACCCAGTACTTC
TRBV2,TRBJ2-5,-,-,CASSEQDSQETQYF,TGTGCCAGCAGTGAACAGGACAGCCAAGAGACCCAGTACTTC
TRBV5-6,TRBJ2-2,TRBD1,once,CASSEIDRDNTGELFF,TGTGCCAGCAGCGAAATAGACAGGGATAACACCGGGGAGCTGTTTTTT
TRBV11-2,TRBJ2-2,-,-,CASSRGAGNTGELFF,TGTGCCAGCAGCCGGGGGGCGGGGAACACCGGGGAGCTGTTTTTT
TRBV5-1,TRBJ2-7,TRBD1,-,CASRDRGYEQYF,TGCGCCAGCAGGGACAGGGGCTACGAGCAGTACTTC
TRBV5-4,TRBJ2-5,-,-,CASSLEHLQETQYF,TGTGCCAGCAGCTTGGAGCACCTCCAAGAGACCCAGTACTTC
TRBV3-1/TRBV3-2,TRBJ2-7,-,-,CASSQGDSPTTYEQYF,TGTGCCAGCAGCCAAGGAGACAGCCCCACGACCTACGAGCAGTACTTC
TRBV19,TRBJ2-7,-,-,CASSLGQEQYF,TGTGCCAGTAGTTTAGGACAGGAGCAGTACTTC
TRBV2,TRBJ2-7,TRBD2,-,CASRGGTSGRGTYEQYF,TGTGCCAGCCGGGGAGGGACTAGCGGACGGGGGACCTACGAGCAGTACTTC
TRBV19,TRBJ2-1,-,-,CASSIQVFDEQFF,TGTGCCAGTAGTATCCAGGTTTTCGATGAGCAGTTCTTC
TRBV19,TRBJ1-1,-,-,CASSKTGTNTEAFF,TGTGCCAGTAGTAAAACAGGGACCAACACTGAAGCTTTCTTT
TRBV28,TRBJ2-5,TRBD2,-,CASSLGLAGYVEETQYF,TGTGCCAGCAGTTTAGGACTAGCGGGGTATGTTGAGGAGACCCAGTACTTC
TRBV3-1/TRBV3-2,TRBJ2-7,TRBD2,-,CASSLLAGGPYEQYF,TGTGCCAGCAGCCTACTAGCGGGAGGGCCCTACGAGCAGTACTTC
TRBV10-2,TRBJ1-5,-,few,CASSTISNQPQHF,TGCGCCAGCAGCACTATTAGCAATCAGCCCCAGCATTTT
TRBV24-1,TRBJ2-1,-,-,CATSGGEYHNEQFF,TGTGCCACCAGCGGTGGGGAGTACCACAATGAGCAGTTCTTC
TRBV5-1,TRBJ2-2,-,-,CASSSRSGPGNTGELFF,TGCGCCAGCAGCTCACGGAGCGGACCTGGGAACACCGGGGAGCTGTTTTTT
TRBV4-1,TRBJ2-1,-,-,CASSRLPDFYNEQFF,TGCGCCAGCAGCCGCCTACCAGACTTCTACAATGAGCAGTTCTTC
TRBV28,TRBJ1-1,-,few,CASSLLAALNTEAFF,TGTGCCAGCAGTTTATTAGCGGCACTTAACACTGAAGCTTTCTTT
TRBV6-5,TRBJ1-5,TRBD1,-,CASSKTGMNQPQHF,TGTGCCAGCAGTAAGACAGGGATGAATCAGCCCCAGCATTTT
TRBV30,TRBJ2-7,-,-,CAWRYSSYEQYF,TGTGCCTGGAGATATAGTTCCTACGAGCAGTACTTC
TRBV28,TRBJ2-3,TRBD2,-,CASLGGDTQYF,TGTGCCAGCCTGGGGGGGGATACGCAGTATTTT
TRBV20-1,TRBJ1-5,-,-,CSASDPIQIHQPQHF,TGCAGTGCTAGTGACCCCATACAGATCCATCAGCCCCAGCATTTT
TRBV19,TRBJ1-5,-,-,CASRGYSGKSNQPQHF,TGTGCCAGCAGGGGCTATTCTGGGAAGAGCAATCAGCCCCAGCATTTT
TRBV18,TRBJ2-5,TRBD1,-,CASSPKFGTGDKETQYF,TGTGCCAGCTCACCAAAGTTCGGGACAGGGGACAAAGAGACCCAGTACTTC
TRBV12-5,TRBJ2-4,-,-,CASGVGEGIAKNIQYF,TGTGCTAGTGGTGTTGGCGAGGGAATAGCCAAAAACATTCAGTACTTC
TRBV6-6,TRBJ2-2,-,few,CASRTRTTGELFF,TGTGCCAGCAGAACCCGGACTACCGGGGAGCTGTTTTTT
TRBV6-6,TRBJ2-7,TRBD1,-,CASRPRTGPYEQYF,TGTGCCAGCAGACCGCGGACAGGGCCCTACGAGCAGTACTTC
TRBV4-1,TRBJ2-3,-,-,CASSQVGSSGDTQYF,TGCGCCAGCAGCCAAGTGGGCAGTTCAGGTGATACGCAGTATTTT